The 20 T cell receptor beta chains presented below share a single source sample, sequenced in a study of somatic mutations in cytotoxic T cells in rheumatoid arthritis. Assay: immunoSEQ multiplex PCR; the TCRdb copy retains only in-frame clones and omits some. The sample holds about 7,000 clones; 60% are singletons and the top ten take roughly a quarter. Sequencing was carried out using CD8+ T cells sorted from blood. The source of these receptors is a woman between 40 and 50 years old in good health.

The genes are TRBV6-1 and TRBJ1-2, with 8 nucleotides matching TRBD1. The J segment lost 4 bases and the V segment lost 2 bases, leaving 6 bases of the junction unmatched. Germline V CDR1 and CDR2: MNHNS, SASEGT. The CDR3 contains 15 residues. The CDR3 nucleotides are TGTGCCAGCAGTGAATGGCAGGGGGCAGGCTATGGCTACACCTTC. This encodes CASSEWQGAGYGYTF.

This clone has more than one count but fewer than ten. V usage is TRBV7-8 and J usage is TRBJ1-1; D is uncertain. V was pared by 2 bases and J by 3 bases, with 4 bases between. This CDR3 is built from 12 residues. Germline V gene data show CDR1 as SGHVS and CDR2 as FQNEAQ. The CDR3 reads CASSLQDTEAFF. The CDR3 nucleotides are TGTGCCAGCAGCTTACAGGACACTGAAGCTTTCTTT.

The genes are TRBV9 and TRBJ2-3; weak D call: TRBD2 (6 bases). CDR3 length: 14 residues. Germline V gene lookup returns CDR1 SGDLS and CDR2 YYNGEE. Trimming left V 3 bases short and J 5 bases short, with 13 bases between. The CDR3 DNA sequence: TGTGCCAGCAGCGCGGGGGACTTTATAGATACGCAGTATTTT. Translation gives CASSAGDFIDTQYF.

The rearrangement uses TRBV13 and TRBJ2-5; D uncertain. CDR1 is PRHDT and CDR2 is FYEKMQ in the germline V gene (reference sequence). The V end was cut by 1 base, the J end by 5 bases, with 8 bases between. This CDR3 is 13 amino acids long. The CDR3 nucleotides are TGTGCCAGCAGCTTAGTCGTGGGGGAGACCCAGTACTTC. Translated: CASSLVVGETQYF.

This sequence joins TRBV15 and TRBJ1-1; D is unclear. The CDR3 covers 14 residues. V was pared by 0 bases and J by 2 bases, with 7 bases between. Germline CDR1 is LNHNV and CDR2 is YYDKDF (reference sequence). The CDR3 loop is CATSRENGNTEAFF. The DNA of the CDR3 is TGTGCCACCAGCAGAGAGAACGGCAACACTGAAGCTTTCTTT.

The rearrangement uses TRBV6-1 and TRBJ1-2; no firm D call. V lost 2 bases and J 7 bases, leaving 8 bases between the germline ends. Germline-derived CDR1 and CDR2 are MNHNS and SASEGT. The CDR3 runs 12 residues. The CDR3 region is CASSETGSGYTF. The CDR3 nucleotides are TGTGCCAGCAGTGAAACCGGTTCTGGCTACACCTTC.

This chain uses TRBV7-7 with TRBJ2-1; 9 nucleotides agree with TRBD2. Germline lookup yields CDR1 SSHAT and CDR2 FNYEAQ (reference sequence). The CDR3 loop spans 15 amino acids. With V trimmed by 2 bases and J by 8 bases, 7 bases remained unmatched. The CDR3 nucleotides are TGTGCCAGCAGCTTAAGGTTCGCTAGCGGGGATGAGCAGTTCTTC. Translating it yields CASSLRFASGDEQFF.

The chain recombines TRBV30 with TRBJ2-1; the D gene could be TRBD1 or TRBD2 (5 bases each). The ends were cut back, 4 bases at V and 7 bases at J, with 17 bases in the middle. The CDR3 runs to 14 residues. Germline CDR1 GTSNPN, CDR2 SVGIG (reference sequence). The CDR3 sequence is CAWKRDRSWNEQFF. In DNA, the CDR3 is TGTGCCTGGAAACGGGACCGGTCGTGGAATGAGCAGTTCTTC.

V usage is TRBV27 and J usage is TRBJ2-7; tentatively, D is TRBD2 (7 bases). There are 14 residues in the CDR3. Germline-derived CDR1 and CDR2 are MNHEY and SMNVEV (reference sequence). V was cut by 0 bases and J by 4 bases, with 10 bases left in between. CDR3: CASSLSGGGYEQYF. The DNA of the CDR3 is TGTGCCAGCAGTTTATCAGGGGGAGGGTACGAGCAGTACTTC.

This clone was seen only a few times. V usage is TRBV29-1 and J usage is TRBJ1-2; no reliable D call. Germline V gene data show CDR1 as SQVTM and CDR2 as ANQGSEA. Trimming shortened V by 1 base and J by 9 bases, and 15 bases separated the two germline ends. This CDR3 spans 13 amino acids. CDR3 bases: TGCAGCGTTGAAGCGGATGGGGTGATAAGCTACACCTTC. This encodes CSVEADGVISYTF.

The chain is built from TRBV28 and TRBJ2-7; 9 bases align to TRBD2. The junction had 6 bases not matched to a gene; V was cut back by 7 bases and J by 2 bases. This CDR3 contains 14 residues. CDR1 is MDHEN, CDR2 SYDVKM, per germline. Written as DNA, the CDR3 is TGTGCCAGCACCAGACTAGCGGCAACCTACGAGCAGTACTTC. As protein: CASTRLAATYEQYF.

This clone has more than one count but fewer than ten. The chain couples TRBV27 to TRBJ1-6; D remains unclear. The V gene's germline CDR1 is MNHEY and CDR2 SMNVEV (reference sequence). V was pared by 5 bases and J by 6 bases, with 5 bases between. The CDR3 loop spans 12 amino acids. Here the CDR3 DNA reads TGTGCCAGCAGTAAGGTTAATTCACCCCTCCACTTT. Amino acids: CASSKVNSPLHF.

CDR3 in amino acids: CASSLGLADYYEQYF. The DNA for the CDR3 is TGTGCCAGCAGCTTAGGACTAGCGGATTACTACGAGCAGTACTTC. The chain couples TRBV7-9 to TRBJ2-7; 9 bases align to TRBD2. V lost 1 base and J lost 3; bases outside the gene matches: 4. This CDR3 has 15 residues. CDR1 is SEHNR and CDR2 is FQNEAQ in the germline V gene (reference sequence).

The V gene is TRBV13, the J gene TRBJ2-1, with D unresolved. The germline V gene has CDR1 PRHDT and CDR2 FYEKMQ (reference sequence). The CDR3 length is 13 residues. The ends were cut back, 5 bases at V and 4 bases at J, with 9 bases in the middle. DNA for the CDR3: TGTGCCAGCAGCCCACCCGATTACAATGAGCAGTTCTTC. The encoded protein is CASSPPDYNEQFF.

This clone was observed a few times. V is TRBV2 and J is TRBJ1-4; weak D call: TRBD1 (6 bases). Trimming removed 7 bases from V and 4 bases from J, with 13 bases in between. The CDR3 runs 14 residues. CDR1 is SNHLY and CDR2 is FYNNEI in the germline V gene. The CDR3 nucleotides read TGTGCCAGCACCGTGGACAGAATTAATGAAAAACTGTTTTTT. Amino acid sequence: CASTVDRINEKLFF.

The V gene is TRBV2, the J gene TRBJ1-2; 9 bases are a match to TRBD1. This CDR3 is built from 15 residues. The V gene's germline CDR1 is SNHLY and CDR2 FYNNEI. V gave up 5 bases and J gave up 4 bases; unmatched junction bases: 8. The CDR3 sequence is CASSPPGQGFYGYTF. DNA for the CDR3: TGTGCCAGCAGTCCCCCGGGACAGGGATTCTATGGCTACACCTTC.

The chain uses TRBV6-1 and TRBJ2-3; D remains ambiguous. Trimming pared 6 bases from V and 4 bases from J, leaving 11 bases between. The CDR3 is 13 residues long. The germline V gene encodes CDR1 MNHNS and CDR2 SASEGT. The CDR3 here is CASRLTPPDTQYF. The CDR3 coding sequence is TGTGCCAGCAGGCTGACACCCCCAGATACGCAGTATTTT.

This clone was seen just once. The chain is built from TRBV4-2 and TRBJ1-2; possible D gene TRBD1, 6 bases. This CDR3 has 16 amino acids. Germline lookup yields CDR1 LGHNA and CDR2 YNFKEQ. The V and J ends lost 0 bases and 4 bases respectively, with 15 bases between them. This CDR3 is CASSQDLGRGGYGYTF. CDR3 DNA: TGTGCCAGCAGCCAAGATCTGGGAAGGGGGGGCTATGGCTACACCTTC.

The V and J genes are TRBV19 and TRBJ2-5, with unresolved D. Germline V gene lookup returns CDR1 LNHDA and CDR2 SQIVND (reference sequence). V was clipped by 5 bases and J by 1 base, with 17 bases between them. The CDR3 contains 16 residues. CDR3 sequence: CASSPQVVVSQETQYF. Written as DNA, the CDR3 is TGTGCCAGTAGTCCCCAAGTTGTGGTTTCCCAAGAGACCCAGTACTTC. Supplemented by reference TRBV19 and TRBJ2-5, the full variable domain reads DGGITQSPKYLFRKEGQNVTLSCEQNLNHDAMYWYRQDPGQGLRLIYYSQIVNDFQKGDIAEGYSVSREKKESFPLTVTSAQKNPTAFYLCASSPQVVVSQETQYFGPGTRLLVL.

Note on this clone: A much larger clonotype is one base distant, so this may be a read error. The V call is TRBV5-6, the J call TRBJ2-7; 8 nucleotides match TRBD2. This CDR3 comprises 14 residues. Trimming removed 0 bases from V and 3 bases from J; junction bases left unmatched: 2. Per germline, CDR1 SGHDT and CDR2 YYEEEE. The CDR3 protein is CASSLGTSLYEQYF. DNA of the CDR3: TGTGCCAGCAGCTTGGGGACTAGCCTCTACGAGCAGTACTTC.